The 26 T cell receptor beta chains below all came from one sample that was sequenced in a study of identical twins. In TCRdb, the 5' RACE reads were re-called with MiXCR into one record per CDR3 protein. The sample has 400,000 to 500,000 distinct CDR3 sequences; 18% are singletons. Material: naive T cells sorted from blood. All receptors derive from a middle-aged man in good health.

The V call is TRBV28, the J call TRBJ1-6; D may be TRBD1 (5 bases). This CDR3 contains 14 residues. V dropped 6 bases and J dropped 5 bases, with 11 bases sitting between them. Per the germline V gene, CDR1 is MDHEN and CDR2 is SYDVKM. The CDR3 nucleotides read TGTGCCAGCAGAGCAGGGATTGATAATTCACCCCTCCACTTT. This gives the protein CASRAGIDNSPLHF.

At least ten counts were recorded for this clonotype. CDR3 DNA: TGTGCCAGCAGTGCCGGGACTAGCGGGAGTCGTGAGCAGTTCTTC. Translated, it gives CASSAGTSGSREQFF. The chain recombines TRBV6-2 or TRBV6-3 with TRBJ2-1; 14 nucleotides match TRBD2. CDR1 and CDR2 (germline): MNHEY, SVGEGT. CDR3 length equals 15 residues. With 5 bases clipped from V and 9 bases from J, the junction kept 6 bases outside the gene matches.

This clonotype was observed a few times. CDR3 in amino acids: CASTTGISYNEQFF. CDR3 nucleotide sequence: TGTGCCAGCACCACAGGGATCTCCTACAATGAGCAGTTCTTC. The chain combines TRBV12-3 or TRBV12-4 with TRBJ2-1; a weak D match, TRBD1 (6 bases). The CDR3 covers 14 residues. V was pared by 7 bases and J by 0 bases, with 10 bases between.

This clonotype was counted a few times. The CDR3, as DNA: TGTGCCAGCAGTTACGGACAGGTCCTCCGGTGGGACTATGGCTACACCTTC. Protein sequence: CASSYGQVLRWDYGYTF. V usage is TRBV6-5 and J usage is TRBJ1-2; 7 nucleotides align to TRBD1. V shed 2 bases and J 3 bases; nucleotides not matched to a gene: 12. Germline V CDR1 and CDR2: MNHEY, SVGAGI. The CDR3 runs 17 residues.

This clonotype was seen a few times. CDR3 DNA sequence: TGTGCCAGCAGCCAAGTCGGATCCCGTTACAATGAGCAGTTCTTC. It translates to CASSQVGSRYNEQFF. V gene TRBV3-1 combines with J gene TRBJ2-1; no clear D gene. V was clipped by 1 base and J by 4 bases, with 11 bases between them. This CDR3 has 15 amino acids. Germline V gene sequence: CDR1 LGHDT, CDR2 YNNKEL (reference sequence).

CDR3 amino acids: CSASQGTEPSTDTQYF. The CDR3 DNA reads TGCAGTGCTAGCCAAGGGACCGAGCCTAGCACAGATACGCAGTATTTT. The chain has TRBV20-1 and TRBJ2-3, with D perhaps being TRBD1 or TRBD2 (5 bases each). The germline V and J ends were trimmed by 3 bases and 0 bases, with 16 bases remaining between them. CDR1 is DFQATT, CDR2 SNEGSKA, per germline (reference sequence). CDR3 length: 16 amino acids.

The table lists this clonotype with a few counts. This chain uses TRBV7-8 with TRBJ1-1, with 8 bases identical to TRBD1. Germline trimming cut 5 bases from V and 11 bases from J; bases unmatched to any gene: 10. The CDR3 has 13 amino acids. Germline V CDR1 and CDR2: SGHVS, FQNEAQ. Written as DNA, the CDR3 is TGTGCCAGCAGCCCCGACCTGGACAGGGCGGCTTTCTTT. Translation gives CASSPDLDRAAFF.

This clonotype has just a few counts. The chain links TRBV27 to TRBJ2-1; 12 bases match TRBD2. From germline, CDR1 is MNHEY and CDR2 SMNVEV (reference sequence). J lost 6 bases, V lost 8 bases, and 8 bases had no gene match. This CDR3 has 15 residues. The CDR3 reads CASALAGGPTNEQFF. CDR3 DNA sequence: TGTGCCAGCGCCCTAGCGGGGGGGCCTACCAATGAGCAGTTCTTC.

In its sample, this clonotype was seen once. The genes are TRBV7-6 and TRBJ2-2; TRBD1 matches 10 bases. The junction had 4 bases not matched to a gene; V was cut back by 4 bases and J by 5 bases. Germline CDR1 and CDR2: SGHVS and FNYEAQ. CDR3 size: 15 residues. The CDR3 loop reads CASSWGQGRTGELFF. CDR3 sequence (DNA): TGTGCCAGCAGCTGGGGACAGGGGAGGACCGGGGAGCTGTTTTTT.

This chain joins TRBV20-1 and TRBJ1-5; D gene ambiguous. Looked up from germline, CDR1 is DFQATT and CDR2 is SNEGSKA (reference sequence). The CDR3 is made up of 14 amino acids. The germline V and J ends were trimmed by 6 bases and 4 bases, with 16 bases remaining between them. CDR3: CSAETSLYNQPQHF. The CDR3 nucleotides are TGCAGTGCCGAGACAAGCCTATATAATCAGCCCCAGCATTTT.

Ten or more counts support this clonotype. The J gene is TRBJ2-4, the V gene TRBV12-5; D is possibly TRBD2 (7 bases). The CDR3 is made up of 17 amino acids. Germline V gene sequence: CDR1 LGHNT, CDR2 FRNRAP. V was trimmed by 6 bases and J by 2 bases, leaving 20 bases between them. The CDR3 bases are TGTGCTAGTGGGAAACATTCAGGGGAGGGATCCAAAAACATTCAGTACTTC. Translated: CASGKHSGEGSKNIQYF.

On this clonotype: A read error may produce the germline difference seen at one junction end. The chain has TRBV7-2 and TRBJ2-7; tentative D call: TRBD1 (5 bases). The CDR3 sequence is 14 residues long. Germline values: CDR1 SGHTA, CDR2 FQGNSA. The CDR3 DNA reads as TGTGCCATCAGCTTGGGGCGGCCACCCTACGAGCAGTACTTC. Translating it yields CAISLGRPPYEQYF.

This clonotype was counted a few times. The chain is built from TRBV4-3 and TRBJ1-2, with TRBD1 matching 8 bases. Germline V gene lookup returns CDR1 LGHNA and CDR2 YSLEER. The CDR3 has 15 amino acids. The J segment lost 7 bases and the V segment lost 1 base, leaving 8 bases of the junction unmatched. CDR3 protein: CASSQVVTGDAGYTF. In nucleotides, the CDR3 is TGCGCCAGCAGCCAAGTTGTGACAGGGGATGCTGGCTACACCTTC.

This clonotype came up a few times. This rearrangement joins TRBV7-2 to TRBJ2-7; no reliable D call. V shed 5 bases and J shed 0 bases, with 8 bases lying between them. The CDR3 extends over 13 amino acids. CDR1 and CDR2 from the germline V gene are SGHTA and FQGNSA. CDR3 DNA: TGTGCCAGCAGCCGCCCGAGCTCCTACGAGCAGTACTTC. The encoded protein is CASSRPSSYEQYF.

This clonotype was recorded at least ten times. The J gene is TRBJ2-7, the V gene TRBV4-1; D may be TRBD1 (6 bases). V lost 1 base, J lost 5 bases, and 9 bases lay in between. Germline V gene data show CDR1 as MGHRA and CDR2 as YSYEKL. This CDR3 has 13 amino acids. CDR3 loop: CASSQAGVHEQYF. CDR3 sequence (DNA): TGCGCCAGCAGCCAAGCAGGGGTCCACGAGCAGTACTTC.

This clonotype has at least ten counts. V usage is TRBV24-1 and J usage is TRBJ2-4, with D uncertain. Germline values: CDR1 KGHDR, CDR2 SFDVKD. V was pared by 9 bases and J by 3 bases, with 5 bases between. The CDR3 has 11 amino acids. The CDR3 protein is CATGFKNIQYF. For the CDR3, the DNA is TGTGCCACCGGCTTCAAAAACATTCAGTACTTC.

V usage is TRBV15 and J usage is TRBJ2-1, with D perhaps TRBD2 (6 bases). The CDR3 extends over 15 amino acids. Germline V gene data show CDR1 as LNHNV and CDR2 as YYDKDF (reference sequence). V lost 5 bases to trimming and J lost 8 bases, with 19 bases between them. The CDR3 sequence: CATSLHRERSHEQFF. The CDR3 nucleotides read TGTGCCACCAGCCTCCACCGGGAGCGAAGCCATGAGCAGTTCTTC. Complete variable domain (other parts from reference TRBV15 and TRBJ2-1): DAMVIQNPRYQVTQFGKPVTLSCSQTLNHNVMYWYQQKSSQAPKLLFHYYDKDFNNEADTPDNFQSRRPNTSFCFLDIRSPGLGDTAMYLCATSLHRERSHEQFFGPGTRLTVL.

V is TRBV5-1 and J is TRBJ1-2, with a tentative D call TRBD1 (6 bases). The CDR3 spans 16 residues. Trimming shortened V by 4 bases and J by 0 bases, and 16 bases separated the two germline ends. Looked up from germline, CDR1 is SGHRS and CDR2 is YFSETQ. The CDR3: CASSQLGAGANYGYTF. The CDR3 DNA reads TGCGCCAGCAGCCAACTGGGGGCAGGAGCTAACTATGGCTACACCTTC. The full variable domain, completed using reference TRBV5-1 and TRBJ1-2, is KAGVTQTPRYLIKTRGQQVTLSCSPISGHRSVSWYQQTPGQGLQFLFEYFSETQRNKGNFPGRFSGRQFSNSRSEMNVSTLELGDSALYLCASSQLGAGANYGYTFGSGTRLTVV.

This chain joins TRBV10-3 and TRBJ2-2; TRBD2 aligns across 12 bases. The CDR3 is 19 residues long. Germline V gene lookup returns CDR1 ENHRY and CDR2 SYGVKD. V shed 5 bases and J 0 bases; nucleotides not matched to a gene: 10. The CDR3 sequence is CAISYQLAGGTANTGELFF. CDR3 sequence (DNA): TGTGCCATCAGTTATCAACTAGCGGGAGGAACCGCGAACACCGGGGAGCTGTTTTTT.

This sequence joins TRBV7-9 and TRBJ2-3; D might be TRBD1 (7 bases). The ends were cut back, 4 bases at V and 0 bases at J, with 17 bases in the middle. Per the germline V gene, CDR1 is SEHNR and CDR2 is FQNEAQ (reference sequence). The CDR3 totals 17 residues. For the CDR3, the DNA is TGTGCCAGCAGCTCCTTCAGGGGGGCTCTAAGCACAGATACGCAGTATTTT. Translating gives CASSSFRGALSTDTQYF. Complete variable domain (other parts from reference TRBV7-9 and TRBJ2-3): DTGVSQNPRHKITKRGQNVTFRCDPISEHNRLYWYRQTLGQGPEFLTYFQNEAQLEKSRLLSDRFSAERPKGSFSTLEIQRTEQGDSAMYLCASSSFRGALSTDTQYFGPGTRLTVL.

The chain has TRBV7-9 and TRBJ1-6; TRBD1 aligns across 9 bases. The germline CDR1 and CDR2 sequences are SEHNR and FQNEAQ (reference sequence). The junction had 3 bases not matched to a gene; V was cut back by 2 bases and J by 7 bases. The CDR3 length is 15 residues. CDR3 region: CASSLRTGANSPLHF. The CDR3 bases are TGTGCCAGCAGCTTAAGGACAGGGGCAAATTCACCCCTCCACTTT.

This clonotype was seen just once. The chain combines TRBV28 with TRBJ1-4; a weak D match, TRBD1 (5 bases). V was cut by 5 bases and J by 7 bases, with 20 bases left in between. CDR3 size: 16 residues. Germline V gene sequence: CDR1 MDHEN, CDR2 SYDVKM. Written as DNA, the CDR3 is TGTGCCAGCAGTCCCCAGAGTGGGGGTCGGGGTGAAAAACTGTTTTTT. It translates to CASSPQSGGRGEKLFF.

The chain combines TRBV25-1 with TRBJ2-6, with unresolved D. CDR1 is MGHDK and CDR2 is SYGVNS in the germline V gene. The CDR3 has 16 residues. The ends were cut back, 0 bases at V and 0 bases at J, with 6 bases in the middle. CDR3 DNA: TGTGCCAGCAGTGAATATTTGAGCTCTGGGGCCAACGTCCTGACTTTC. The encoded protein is CASSEYLSSGANVLTF. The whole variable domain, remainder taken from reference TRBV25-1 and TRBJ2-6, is EADIYQTPRYLVIGTGKKITLECSQTMGHDKMYWYQQDPGMELHLIHYSYGVNSTEKGDLSSESTVSRIRTEHFPLTLESARPSHTSQYLCASSEYLSSGANVLTFGAGSRLTVL.

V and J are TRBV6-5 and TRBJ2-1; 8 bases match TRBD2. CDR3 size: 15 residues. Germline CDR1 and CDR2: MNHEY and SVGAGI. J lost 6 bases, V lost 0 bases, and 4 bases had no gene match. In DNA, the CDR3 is TGTGCCAGCAGTTACTCGACGGGGGGGGTCAATGAGCAGTTCTTC. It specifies CASSYSTGGVNEQFF.

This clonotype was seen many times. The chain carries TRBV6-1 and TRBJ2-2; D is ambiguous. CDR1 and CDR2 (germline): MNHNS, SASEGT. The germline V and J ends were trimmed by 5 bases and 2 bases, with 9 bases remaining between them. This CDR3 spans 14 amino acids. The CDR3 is CASSPFVNTGELFF. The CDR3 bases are TGTGCCAGCAGTCCCTTTGTAAACACCGGGGAGCTGTTTTTT.

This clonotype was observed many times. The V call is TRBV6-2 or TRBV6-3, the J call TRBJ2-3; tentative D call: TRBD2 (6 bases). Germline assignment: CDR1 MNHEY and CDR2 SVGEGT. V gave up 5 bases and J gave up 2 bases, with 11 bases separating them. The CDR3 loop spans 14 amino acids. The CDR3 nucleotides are TGTGCCAGCAGTCCCGGGACTCTCACAGATACGCAGTATTTT. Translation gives CASSPGTLTDTQYF.